This TCR beta chain is drawn from a study of blood T cell repertoires in COVID-19. As for the study in general: T cells, B-cell-depleted T cells, or PBMCs supplied cDNA or gDNA.

In its sample, this clone was seen a few times. Profiling relied on immunoSEQ multiplex PCR, and the TCRdb table lists in-frame clones only, not all of them. Altogether approximately 160,000 clones are present, 70% to 80% being singletons, with the ten largest covering less than 9.5%. V was clipped by 6 bases and J by 5 bases; unmatched bases: 11. Germline CDR1 and CDR2: MNHNY and SVGAGI (reference sequence). This CDR3 has 15 amino acids. The clonotype originates from a man aged 55 to 69 with acute or convalescent COVID-19. This chain joins TRBV6-6 and TRBJ2-5; 8 bases agree with TRBD1. The sample comprised peripheral blood. The DNA of the CDR3 is TGTGCCAGCAGCCCCGGACAGGGCGGTGAGGAGACCCAGTACTTC. It translates to CASSPGQGGEETQYF.